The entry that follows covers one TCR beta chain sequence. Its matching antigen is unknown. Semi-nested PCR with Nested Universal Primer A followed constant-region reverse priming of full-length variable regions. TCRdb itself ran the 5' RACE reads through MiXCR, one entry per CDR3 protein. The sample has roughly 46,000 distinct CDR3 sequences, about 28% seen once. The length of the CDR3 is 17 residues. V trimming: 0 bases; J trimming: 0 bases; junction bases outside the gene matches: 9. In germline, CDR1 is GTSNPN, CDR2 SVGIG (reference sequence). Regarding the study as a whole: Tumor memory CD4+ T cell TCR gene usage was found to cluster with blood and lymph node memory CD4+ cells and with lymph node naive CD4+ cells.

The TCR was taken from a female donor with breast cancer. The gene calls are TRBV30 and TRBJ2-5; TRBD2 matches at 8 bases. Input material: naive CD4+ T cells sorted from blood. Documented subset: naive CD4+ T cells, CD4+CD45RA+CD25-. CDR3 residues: CAWSVHSGRTYQETQYF. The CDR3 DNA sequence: TGTGCCTGGAGTGTACACAGCGGGAGAACGTACCAAGAGACCCAGTACTTC.